This TCR beta chain was retrieved from a study of Ad26.COV2.S vaccination and SARS-CoV-2 variants. Findings and limits, study-wide: Vaccine and placebo recipients had similar non-spike TCR breadth.

As to treatment: approximately 18 received Ad26.COV2.S at low or high dose, single or two shots; roughly five received placebo; per-sample allocation not given. Day 63 after the first vaccine or placebo injection was the time point for sampling. Donation was by an adult aged 18-55 years who was in Boston. An Ad26 vector carrying the Wuhan-strain SARS-CoV-2 spike served as the vaccine. Some clones are missing from TCRdb's copy, which holds only in-frame ones; the method was immunoSEQ multiplex PCR. Among under 550,000 clones, 85% to 90% were seen once, and the ten largest hold 3.6%. Note on this clone: Its antigen is not known.

This receptor was taken from a person aged 18-60 years who received the Ad26.COV2.S COVID-19 vaccine or a placebo. The sequencing used peripheral blood, collected in a trial of Ad26.COV2.S vaccine versus placebo.

The CDR3 loop is CASSYPSQGGYGYTF. The CDR3 nucleotides are TGTGCCAGCAGTTACCCCTCACAGGGGGGATATGGCTACACCTTC. The rearrangement uses TRBV6-5 and TRBJ1-2; 8 bases agree with TRBD1. The ends lost 2 bases at V and 5 bases at J; junction bases unmatched: 7. This CDR3 region has 15 residues. The germline gives CDR1 MNHEY, CDR2 SVGAGI.